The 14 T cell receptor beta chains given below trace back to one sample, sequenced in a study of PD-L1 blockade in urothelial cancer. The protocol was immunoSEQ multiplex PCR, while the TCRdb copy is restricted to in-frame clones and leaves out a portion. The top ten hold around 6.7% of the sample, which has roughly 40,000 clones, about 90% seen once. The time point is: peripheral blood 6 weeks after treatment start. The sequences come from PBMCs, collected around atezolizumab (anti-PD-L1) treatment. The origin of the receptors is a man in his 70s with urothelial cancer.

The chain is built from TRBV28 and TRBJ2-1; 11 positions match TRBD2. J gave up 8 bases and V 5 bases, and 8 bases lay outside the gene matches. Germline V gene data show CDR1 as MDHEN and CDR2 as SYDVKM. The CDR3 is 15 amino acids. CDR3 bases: TGTGCCAGCAGTGCACTAGCGGGAGTAGTTGATGAGCAGTTCTTC. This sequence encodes CASSALAGVVDEQFF.

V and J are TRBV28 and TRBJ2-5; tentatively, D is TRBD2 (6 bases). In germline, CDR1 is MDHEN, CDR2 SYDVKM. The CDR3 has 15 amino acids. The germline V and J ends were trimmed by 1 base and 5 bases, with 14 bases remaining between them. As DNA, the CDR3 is TGTGCCAGCAGTTTATCCGGGGGTCGAGTGGAGACCCAGTACTTC. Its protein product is CASSLSGGRVETQYF.

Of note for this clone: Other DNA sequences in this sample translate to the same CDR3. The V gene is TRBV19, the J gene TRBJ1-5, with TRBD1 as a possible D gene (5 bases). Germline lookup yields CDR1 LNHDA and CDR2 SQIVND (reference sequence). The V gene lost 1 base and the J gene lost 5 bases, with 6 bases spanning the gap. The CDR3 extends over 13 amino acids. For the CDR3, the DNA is TGTGCCAGTAGTATAGTCAGGGATCAGCCCCAGCATTTT. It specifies CASSIVRDQPQHF.

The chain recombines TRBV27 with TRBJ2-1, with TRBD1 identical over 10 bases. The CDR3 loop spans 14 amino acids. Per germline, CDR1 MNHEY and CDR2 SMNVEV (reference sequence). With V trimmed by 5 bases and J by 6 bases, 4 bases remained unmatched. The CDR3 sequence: CASSPDRGLNEQFF. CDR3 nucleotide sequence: TGTGCCAGCAGTCCCGACAGGGGGCTCAATGAGCAGTTCTTC.

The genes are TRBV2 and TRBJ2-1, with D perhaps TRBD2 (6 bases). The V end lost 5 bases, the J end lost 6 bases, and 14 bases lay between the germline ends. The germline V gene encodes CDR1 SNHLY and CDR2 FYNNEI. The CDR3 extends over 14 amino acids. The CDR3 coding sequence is TGTGCCAGCAGTCACAAAGTGGGGGGCAATGAGCAGTTCTTC. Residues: CASSHKVGGNEQFF.

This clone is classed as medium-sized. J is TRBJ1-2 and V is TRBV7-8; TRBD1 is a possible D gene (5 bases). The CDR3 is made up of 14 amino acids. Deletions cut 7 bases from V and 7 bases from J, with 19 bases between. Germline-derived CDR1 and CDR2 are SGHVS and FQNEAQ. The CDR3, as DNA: TGTGCCAGCACCCCAGGGTCCTCTTCTTTTGGCTACACCTTC. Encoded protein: CASTPGSSSFGYTF. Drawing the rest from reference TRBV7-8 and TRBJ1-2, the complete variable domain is GAGVSQSPRYKVAKRGQDVALRCDPISGHVSLFWYQQALGQGPEFLTYFQNEAQLDKSGLPSDRFFAERPEGSVSTLKIQRTQQEDSAVYLCASTPGSSSFGYTFGSGTRLTVV.

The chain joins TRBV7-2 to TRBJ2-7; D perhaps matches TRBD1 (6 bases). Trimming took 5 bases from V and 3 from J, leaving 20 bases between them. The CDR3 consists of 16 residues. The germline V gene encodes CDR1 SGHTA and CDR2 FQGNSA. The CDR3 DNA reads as TGTGCCAGCAGCCCATCTCTGACAGGAAGGAGCTACGAGCAGTACTTC. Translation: CASSPSLTGRSYEQYF.

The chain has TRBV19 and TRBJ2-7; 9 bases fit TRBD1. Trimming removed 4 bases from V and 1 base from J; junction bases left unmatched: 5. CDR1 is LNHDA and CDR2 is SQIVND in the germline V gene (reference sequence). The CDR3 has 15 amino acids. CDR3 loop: CASSRGGQGSYEQYF. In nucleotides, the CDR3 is TGTGCCAGTAGTAGAGGGGGACAGGGTTCCTACGAGCAGTACTTC.

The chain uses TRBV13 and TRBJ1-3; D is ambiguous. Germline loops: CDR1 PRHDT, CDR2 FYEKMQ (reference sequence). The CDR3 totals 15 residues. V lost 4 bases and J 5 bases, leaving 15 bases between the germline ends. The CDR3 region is CASSSLGGSRNTIYF. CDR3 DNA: TGTGCCAGCAGCTCCCTGGGCGGGTCTCGAAACACCATATATTTT.

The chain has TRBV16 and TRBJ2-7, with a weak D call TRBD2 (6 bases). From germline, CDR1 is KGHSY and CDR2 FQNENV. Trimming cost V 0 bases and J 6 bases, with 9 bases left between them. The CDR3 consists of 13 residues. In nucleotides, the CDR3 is TGTGCCAGCAGCCAATCGGCGGAGGGCGAGCAGTACTTC. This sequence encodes CASSQSAEGEQYF.

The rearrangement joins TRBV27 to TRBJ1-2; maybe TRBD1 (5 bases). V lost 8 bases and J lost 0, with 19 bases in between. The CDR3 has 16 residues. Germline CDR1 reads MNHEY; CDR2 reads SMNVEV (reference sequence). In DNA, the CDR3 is TGTGCCAGCGCCATGGTCCCCAGGGTAGCTAACTATGGCTACACCTTC. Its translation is CASAMVPRVANYGYTF.

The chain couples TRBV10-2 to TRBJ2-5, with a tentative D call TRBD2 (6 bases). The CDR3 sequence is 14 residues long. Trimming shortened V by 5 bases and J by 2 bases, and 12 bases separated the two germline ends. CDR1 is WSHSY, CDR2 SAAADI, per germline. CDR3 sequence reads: CASSLTSPQETQYF. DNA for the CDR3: TGCGCCAGCAGTCTGACTAGTCCTCAAGAGACCCAGTACTTC.

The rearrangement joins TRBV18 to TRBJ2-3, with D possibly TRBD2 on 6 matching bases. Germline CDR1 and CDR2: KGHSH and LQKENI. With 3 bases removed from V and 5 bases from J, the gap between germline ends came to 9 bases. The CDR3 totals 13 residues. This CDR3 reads CASSPLEGDTQYF. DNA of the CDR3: TGTGCCAGCTCACCGTTGGAGGGAGATACGCAGTATTTT.

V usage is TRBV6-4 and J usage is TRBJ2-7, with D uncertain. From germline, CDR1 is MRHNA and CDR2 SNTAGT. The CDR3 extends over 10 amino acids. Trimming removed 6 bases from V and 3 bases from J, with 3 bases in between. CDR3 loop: CASSIYEQYF. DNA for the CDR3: TGTGCCAGCAGCATCTACGAGCAGTACTTC.